This T cell receptor beta chain was identified during a study of T cell responses to AZD1222 COVID-19 vaccine. TCRdb's table, derived via immunoSEQ multiplex PCR, lists solely in-frame clones and lacks some. Seen here are about 150,000 clones, roughly nine tenths observed once, and the top ten hold 1.4%. Study-wide results and limits: Seropositive AZD1222 recipients at baseline numbered only five or six. Close to half of spike-specific TCRs reportedly recognize unmutated variant regions.

The V end was cut by 1 base, the J end by 0 bases, with 13 bases between. The CDR3 spans 18 residues. Germline loops: CDR1 SGHVS, CDR2 FQNEAQ. As for this clone: Its target is unknown.

The sample here was peripheral blood, taken on day 0 of AZD1222 vaccination. The receptor's source is an adult in good health. The chain links TRBV7-8 to TRBJ2-6, with D possibly being TRBD2 (6 bases). The CDR3 coding sequence is TGTGCCAGCAGCTTAGAGCGGGCAGCAAGCTCTGGGGCCAACGTCCTGACTTTC. As protein: CASSLERAASSGANVLTF.